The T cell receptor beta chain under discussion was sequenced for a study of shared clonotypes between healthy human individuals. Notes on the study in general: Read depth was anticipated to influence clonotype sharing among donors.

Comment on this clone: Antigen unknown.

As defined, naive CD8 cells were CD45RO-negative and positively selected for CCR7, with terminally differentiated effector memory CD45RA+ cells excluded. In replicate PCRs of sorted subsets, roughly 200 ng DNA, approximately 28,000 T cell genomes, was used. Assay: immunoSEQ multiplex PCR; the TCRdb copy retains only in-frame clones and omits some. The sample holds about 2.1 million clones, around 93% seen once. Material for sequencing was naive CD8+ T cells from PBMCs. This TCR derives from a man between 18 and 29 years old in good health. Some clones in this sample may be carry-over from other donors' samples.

As DNA, the CDR3 is TGTGCCAGCAGCTCCCACGCGGGCGGGAGGGTCTACGAGCAGTACTTC. This sequence encodes CASSSHAGGRVYEQYF. The chain recombines TRBV13 with TRBJ2-7; 9 positions agree with TRBD2. The length of the CDR3 is 16 residues. The germline V gene encodes CDR1 PRHDT and CDR2 FYEKMQ (reference sequence). With 4 bases clipped from V and 3 bases from J, the junction kept 10 bases outside the gene matches.